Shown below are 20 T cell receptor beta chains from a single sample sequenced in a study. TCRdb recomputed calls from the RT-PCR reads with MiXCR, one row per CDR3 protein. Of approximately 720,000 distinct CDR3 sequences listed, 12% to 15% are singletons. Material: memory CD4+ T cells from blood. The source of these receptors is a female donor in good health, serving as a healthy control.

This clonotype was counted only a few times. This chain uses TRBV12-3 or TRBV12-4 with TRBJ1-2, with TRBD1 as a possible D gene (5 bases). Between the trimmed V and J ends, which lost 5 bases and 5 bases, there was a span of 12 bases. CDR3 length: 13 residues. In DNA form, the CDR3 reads TGTGCCAGCAGTGGGACGGCCCCGTATGGCTACACCTTC. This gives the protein CASSGTAPYGYTF.

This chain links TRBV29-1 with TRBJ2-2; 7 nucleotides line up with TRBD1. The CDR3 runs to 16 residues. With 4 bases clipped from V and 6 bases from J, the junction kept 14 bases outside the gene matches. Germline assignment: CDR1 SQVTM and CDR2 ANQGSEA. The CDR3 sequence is CSVVWGRQGDAGELFF. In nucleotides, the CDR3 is TGCAGCGTTGTTTGGGGGCGGCAGGGGGATGCCGGGGAGCTGTTTTTT.

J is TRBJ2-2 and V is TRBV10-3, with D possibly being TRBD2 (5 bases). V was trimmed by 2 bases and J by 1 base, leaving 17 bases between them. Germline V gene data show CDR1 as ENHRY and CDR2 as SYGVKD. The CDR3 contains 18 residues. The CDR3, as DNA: TGTGCCATCAGTGAGAGCGGCTCACGCCCCTTGAACACCGGGGAGCTGTTTTTT. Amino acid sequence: CAISESGSRPLNTGELFF.

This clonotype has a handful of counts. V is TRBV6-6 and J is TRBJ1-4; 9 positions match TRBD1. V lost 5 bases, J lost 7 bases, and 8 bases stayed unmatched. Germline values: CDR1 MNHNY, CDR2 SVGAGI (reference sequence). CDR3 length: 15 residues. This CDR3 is CASSPRGTGSEKLFF. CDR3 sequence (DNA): TGTGCCAGCAGTCCCCGGGGGACAGGGAGTGAAAAACTGTTTTTT.

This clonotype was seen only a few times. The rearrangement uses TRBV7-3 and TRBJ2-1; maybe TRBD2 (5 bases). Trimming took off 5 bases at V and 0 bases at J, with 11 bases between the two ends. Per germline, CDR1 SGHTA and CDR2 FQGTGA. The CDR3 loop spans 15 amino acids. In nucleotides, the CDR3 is TGTGCCAGCAGCAAAGGACTCGTCTCCTACAATGAGCAGTTCTTC. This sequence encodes CASSKGLVSYNEQFF.

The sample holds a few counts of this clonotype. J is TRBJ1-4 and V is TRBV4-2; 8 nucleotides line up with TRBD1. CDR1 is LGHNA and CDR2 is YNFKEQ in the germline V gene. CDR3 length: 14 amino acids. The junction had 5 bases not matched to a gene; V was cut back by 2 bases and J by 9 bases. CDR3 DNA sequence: TGTGCCAGCAGCCAACCGGGACAGGTGAAAAAACTGTTTTTT. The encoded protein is CASSQPGQVKKLFF.

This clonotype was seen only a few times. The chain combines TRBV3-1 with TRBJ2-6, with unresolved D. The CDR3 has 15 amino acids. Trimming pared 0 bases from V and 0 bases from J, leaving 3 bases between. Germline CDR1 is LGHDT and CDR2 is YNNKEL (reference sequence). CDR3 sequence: CASSQDFSGANVLTF. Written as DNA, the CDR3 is TGTGCCAGCAGCCAAGATTTCTCTGGGGCCAACGTCCTGACTTTC.

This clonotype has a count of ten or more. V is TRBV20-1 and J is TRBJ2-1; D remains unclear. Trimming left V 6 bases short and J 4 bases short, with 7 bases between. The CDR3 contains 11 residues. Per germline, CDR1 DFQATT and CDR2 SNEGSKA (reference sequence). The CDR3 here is CSAQIYNEQFF. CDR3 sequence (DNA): TGCAGTGCCCAGATTTACAATGAGCAGTTCTTC.

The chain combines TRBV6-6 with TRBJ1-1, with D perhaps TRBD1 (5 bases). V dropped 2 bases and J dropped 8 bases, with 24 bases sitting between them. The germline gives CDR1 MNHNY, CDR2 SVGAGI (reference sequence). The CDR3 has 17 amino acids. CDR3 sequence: CASSYPLGDVARGEAFF. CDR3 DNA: TGTGCCAGCAGTTACCCGCTGGGCGATGTAGCCCGGGGGGAAGCTTTCTTT.

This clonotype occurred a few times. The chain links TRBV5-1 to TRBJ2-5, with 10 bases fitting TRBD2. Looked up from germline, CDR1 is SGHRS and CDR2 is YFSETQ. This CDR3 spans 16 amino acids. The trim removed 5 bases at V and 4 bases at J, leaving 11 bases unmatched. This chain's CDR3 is CASSSEAGGVGETQYF. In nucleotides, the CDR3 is TGCGCCAGCAGTTCCGAAGCGGGAGGGGTTGGAGAGACCCAGTACTTC.

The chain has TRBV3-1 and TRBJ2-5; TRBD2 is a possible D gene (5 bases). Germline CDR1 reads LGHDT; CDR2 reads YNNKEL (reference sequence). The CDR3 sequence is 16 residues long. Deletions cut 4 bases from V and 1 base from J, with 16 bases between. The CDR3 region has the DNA TGTGCCAGCAGCCGGGGATTCGGACTGTTCCAAGAGACCCAGTACTTC. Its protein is CASSRGFGLFQETQYF.

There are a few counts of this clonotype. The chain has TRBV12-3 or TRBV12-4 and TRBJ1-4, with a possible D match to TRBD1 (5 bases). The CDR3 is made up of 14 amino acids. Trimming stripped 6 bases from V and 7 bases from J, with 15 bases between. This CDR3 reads CASRFGGDGEKLFF. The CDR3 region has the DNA TGTGCCAGCAGATTTGGGGGGGACGGTGAAAAACTGTTTTTT.

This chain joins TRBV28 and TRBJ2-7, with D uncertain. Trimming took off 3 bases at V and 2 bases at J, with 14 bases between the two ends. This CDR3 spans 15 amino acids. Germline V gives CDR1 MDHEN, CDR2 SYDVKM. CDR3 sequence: CASSLVGESTYEQYF. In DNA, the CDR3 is TGTGCCAGCAGTTTGGTTGGGGAATCGACCTACGAGCAGTACTTC.

CDR3 bases: TGCAGTGCTATGGGGACCAGCAACACTGAAGCTTTCTTT. Translation gives CSAMGTSNTEAFF. The rearrangement uses TRBV20-1 and TRBJ1-1; a weak D match, TRBD1 (5 bases). Trimming shortened V by 4 bases and J by 2 bases, and 11 bases separated the two germline ends. CDR1 DFQATT and CDR2 SNEGSKA come from the germline V gene (reference sequence). The length of the CDR3 is 13 residues.

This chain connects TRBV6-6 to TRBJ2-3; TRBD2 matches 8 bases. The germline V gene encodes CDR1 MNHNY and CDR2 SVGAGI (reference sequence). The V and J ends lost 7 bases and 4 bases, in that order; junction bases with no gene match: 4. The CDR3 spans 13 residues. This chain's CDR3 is CASIRAGADTQYF. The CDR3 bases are TGTGCCAGCATCCGAGCGGGAGCAGATACGCAGTATTTT.

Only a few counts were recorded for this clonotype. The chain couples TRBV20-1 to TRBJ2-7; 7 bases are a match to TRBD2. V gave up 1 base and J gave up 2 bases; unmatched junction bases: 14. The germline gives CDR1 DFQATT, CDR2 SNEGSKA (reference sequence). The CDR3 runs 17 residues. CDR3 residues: CSARGTLGAGAAYEQYF. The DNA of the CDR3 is TGCAGTGCTAGAGGGACCCTAGGCGCGGGAGCCGCCTACGAGCAGTACTTC.

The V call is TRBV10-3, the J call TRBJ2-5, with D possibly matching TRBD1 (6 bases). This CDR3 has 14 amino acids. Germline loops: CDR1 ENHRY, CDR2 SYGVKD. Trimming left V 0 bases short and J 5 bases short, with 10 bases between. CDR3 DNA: TGTGCCATCAGTGAGTCGCAGGGGCATGAGACCCAGTACTTC. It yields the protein CAISESQGHETQYF.

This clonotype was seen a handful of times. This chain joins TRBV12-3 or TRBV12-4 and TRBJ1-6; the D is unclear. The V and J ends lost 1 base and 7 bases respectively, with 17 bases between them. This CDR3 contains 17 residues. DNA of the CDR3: TGTGCCAGCAGTTTAGAAACCCCCGGACGGGGAAATTCACCCCTCCACTTT. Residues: CASSLETPGRGNSPLHF.

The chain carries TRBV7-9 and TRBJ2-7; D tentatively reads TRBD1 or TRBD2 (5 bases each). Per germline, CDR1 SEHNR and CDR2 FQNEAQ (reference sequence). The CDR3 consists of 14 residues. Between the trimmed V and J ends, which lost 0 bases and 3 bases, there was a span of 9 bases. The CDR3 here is CASSLAGDGYEQYF. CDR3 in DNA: TGTGCCAGCAGCTTAGCAGGGGACGGCTACGAGCAGTACTTC.

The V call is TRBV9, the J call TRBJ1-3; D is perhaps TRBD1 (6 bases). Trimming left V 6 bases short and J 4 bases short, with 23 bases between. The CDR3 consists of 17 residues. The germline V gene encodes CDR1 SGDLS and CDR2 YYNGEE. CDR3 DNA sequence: TGTGCCAGCACCCGATCTTATACAGGGTCCACAGGAAACACCATATATTTT. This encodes CASTRSYTGSTGNTIYF. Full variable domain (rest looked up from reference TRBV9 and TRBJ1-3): DSGVTQTPKHLITATGQRVTLRCSPRSGDLSVYWYQQSLDQGLQFLIQYYNGEERAKGNILERFSAQQFPDLHSELNLSSLELGDSALYFCASTRSYTGSTGNTIYFGEGSWLTVV.